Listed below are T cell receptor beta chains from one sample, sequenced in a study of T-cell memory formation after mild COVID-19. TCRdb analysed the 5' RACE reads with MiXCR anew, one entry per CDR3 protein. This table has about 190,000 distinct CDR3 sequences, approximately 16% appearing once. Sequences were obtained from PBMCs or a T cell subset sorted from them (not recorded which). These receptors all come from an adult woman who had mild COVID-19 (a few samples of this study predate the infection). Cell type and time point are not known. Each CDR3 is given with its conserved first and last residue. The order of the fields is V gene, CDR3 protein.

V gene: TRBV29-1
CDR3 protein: CSVATSGGAGNEQFF

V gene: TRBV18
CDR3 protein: CASSQKNTGELFF

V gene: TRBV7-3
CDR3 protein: CASSLRSGYTDTQYF

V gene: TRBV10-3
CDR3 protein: CAVSGRQGLNYGYTF

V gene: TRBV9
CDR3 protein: CASSVGGELTEAFF

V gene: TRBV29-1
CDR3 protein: CSVKPSTDTQYF

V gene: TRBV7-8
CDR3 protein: CASSPRRTGPNEKLFF

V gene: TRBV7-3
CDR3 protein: CASSPGRLNEQFF

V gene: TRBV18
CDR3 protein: CASSLGLADIQYF

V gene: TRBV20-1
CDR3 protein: CSARQLKGGEQYF

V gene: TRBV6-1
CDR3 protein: CASKELAGGQETQYF

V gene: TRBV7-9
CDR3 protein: CASSLAGGAVDTQYF

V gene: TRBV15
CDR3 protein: CATSRDLGENIQYF

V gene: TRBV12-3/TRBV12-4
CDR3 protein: CASSPWATEAFF

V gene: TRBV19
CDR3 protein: CASSIGGTSNTEAFF

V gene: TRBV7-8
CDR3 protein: CASSRLAGGYTGELFF

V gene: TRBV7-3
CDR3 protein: CASSSTGSYEQYF

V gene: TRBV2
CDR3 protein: CASMIDSNQPQHF

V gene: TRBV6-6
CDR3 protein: CASSSGQGVGSNQPQHF

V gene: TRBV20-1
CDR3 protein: CSARDLPGLGPNEQFF

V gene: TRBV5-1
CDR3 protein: CASSTLAGGENEQFF

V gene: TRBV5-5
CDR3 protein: CASSRSGTGVGDTQYF

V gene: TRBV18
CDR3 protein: CASSPLKDQPQHF

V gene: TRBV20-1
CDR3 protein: CSASQGIEAFF

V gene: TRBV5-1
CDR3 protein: CASSLRTGGADTQYF

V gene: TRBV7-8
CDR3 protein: CASSFEGSYGYTF

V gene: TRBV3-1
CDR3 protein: CASSQREVYPGNTIYF

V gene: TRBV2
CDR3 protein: CASSVSGRETQYF

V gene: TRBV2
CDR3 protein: CASSEDIFRRDIQYF

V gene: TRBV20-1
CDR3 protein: CSARDRRQGMVLTEAFF

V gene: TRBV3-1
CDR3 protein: CASRPTGVGEAFF

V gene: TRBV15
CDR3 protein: CATSRARRKAEKLFF

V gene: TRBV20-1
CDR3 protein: CSARGSGGFFYEQYF

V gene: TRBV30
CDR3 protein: CAWTPPGKETQYF

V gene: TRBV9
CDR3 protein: CASSLRDQAYNEQFF

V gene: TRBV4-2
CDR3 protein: CASSQDLGQLAGYTF

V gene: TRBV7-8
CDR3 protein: CASSQSRGYEETQYF

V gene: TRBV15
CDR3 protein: CATSRDAGTRYF

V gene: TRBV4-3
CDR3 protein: CASSHLGEGETQYF

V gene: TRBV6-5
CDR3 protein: CASSYRGGRAGELFF